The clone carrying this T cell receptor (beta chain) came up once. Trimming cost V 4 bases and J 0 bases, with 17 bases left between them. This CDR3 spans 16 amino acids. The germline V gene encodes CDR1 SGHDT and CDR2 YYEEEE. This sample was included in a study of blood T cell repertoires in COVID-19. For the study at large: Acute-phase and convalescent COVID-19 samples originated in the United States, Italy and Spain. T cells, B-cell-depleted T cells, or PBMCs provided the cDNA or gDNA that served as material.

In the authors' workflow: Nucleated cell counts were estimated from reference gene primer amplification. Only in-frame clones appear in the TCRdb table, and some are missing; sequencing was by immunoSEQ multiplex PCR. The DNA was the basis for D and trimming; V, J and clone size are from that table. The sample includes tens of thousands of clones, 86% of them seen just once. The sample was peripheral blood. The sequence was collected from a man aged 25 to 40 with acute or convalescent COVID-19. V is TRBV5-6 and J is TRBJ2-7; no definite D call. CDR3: CASSAFRAQDSYEQYF. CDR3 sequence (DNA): TGTGCCAGCAGCGCGTTTCGTGCCCAGGACTCCTACGAGCAGTACTTC.